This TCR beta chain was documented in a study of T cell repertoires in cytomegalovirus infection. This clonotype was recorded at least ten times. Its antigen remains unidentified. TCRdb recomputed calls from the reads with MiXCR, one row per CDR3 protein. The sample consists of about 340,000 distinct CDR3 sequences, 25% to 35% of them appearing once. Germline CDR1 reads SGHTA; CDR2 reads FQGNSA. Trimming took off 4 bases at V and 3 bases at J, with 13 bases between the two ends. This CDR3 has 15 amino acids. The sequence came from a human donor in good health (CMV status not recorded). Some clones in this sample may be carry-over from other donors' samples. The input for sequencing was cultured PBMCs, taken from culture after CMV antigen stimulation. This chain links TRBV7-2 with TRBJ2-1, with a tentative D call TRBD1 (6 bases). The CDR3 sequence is CASSSTGYVYNEQFF. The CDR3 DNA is TGTGCCAGCAGCTCCACAGGGTATGTCTACAATGAGCAGTTCTTC.